The TCR beta chain described here comes from a study of CXCR3-negative and CXCR3-positive naive CD8 T cells. About the study: A total of some 130 million TRB reads was generated, with about 1.5 +/- 0.3 million per library. Study-level findings and limits: Cryopreserved PBMCs had partly decreased CXCR3 expression; fresh PBMCs were used in most assays.

Naive CD8+ T cells were CD45RO-CCR7+CD27+CD95-. Germline values: CDR1 LNHNV, CDR2 YYDKDF (reference sequence). This CDR3 comprises 18 residues. Worth noting for this clonotype: Its antigen is unidentified.

UMI-labeled TRB cDNA libraries were prepared by 5' RACE. With the 5' RACE reads reprocessed, TCRdb shows one record per CDR3 protein and no DNA. The sample totals over 70,000 distinct CDR3 sequences. The origin of this receptor is a human donor in good health. Some clones in this sample may be carry-over from other donors' samples. This chain uses TRBV15 with TRBJ2-3; TCRdb proposes TRBD2, but this gene call is untestable without DNA. The sample was naive CXCR3- CD8+ T cells from blood. Sample subset: CD45RO-CCR7+CD27+CD95- naive CD8+ T cells lacking CXCR3 (TNR3-). CDR3 region: CATSRASGLAGGTDTQYF.